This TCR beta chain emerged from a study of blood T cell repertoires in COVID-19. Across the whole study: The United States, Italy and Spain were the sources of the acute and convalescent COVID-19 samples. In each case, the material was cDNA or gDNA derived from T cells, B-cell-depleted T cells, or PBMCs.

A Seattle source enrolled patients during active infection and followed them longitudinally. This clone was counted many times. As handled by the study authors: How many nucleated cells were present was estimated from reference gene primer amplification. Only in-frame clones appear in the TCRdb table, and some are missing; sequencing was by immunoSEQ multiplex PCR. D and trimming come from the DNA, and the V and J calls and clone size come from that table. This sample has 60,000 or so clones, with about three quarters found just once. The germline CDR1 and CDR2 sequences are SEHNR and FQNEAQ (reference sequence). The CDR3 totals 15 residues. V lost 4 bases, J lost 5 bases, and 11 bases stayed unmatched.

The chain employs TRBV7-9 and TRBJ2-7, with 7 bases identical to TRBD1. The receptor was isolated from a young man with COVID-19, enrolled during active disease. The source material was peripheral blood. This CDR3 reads CASSSKTGLNDEQYF. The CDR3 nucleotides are TGTGCCAGCAGCTCCAAGACAGGGCTTAACGACGAGCAGTACTTC.